A single sample gave rise to the 14 T cell receptor beta chains below, sequenced in a study of Ad26.COV2.S vaccination and SARS-CoV-2 variants. The treatment denotes: approximately 18 received Ad26.COV2.S at low or high dose, single or two shots; 5 received placebo; per-sample allocation not given. At day 63 after the first vaccine or placebo injection, samples were drawn. Some clones are missing from TCRdb's copy, which holds only in-frame ones; the method was immunoSEQ multiplex PCR. Among some 340,000 clones listed, 86% were seen once. The material sequenced was peripheral blood, taken in a trial of Ad26.COV2.S vaccine versus placebo. These receptors all come from a person aged 18-65 years who received the Ad26.COV2.S COVID-19 vaccine or a placebo.

The chain joins TRBV25-1 to TRBJ2-5; either TRBD1 or TRBD2 may supply D (5 bases each). The CDR3 length is 16 residues. V shed 5 bases and J shed 2 bases, with 18 bases lying between them. Germline lookup yields CDR1 MGHDK and CDR2 SYGVNS. CDR3 DNA: TGTGCCAGCAGTCCTCACACCGGGACGCTACAAGAGACCCAGTACTTC. As protein: CASSPHTGTLQETQYF.

This chain connects TRBV5-1 to TRBJ2-4; D unresolved. The CDR3 consists of 16 residues. Germline lookup yields CDR1 SGHRS and CDR2 YFSETQ. Trimming pared 1 base from V and 8 bases from J, leaving 19 bases between. CDR3 DNA: TGCGCCAGCAGCTTGAATAGTAGGCGACAACCTGACATTCAGTACTTC. It is translated as CASSLNSRRQPDIQYF.

There are many counts of this clone. The rearrangement links TRBV5-1 to TRBJ2-1, with 13 bases fitting TRBD2. CDR3 length: 16 amino acids. After removal of 4 bases from V and 8 bases from J, the junction contained 9 bases not matched to a gene. Germline CDR1 is SGHRS and CDR2 is YFSETQ. CDR3 nucleotides: TGCGCCAGCAGCCGGGCCGGGACTAGCGGGGACTATGAGCAGTTCTTC. Translated: CASSRAGTSGDYEQFF.

The chain employs TRBV19 and TRBJ1-1; 9 nucleotides match TRBD1. Germline CDR1 is LNHDA and CDR2 is SQIVND (reference sequence). The CDR3 length is 15 residues. V gave up 5 bases and J gave up 0 bases; unmatched junction bases: 4. The CDR3 region has the DNA TGTGCCAGTAGTTTGTGGACAGGGGTGAACACTGAAGCTTTCTTT. Its protein product is CASSLWTGVNTEAFF.

J is TRBJ1-4 and V is TRBV2; no definite D call. This CDR3 comprises 12 residues. The germline V gene has CDR1 SNHLY and CDR2 FYNNEI. V lost 6 bases to trimming and J lost 10 bases, with 12 bases between them. The DNA of the CDR3 is TGTGCCAGCAGACCGGGTAACGGAAAACTGTTTTTT. It specifies CASRPGNGKLFF.

This chain connects TRBV2 to TRBJ2-2; D gene unclear. There are 14 residues in the CDR3. CDR1 SNHLY and CDR2 FYNNEI come from the germline V gene. V was pared by 3 bases and J by 0 bases, with 5 bases between. CDR3 DNA: TGTGCCAGCAGTGACAGGACGAACACCGGGGAGCTGTTTTTT. This encodes CASSDRTNTGELFF.

The CDR3 DNA is TGTGCCAGCAAAATCAGGGCAACCTCGAACACTGAAGCTTTCTTT. Protein product: CASKIRATSNTEAFF. The J gene is TRBJ1-1, the V gene TRBV2; possibly TRBD1 for D (5 bases). The CDR3 is made up of 15 amino acids. Germline-derived CDR1 and CDR2 are SNHLY and FYNNEI. The V end was cut by 7 bases, the J end by 1 base, with 16 bases between.

Regarding this clone: Other nucleotide sequences from this sample produce the same CDR3. V and J are TRBV5-1 and TRBJ1-2; D possibly corresponds to TRBD1 (6 bases). Per the germline V gene, CDR1 is SGHRS and CDR2 is YFSETQ. The CDR3 length is 13 residues. Trimming took 4 bases from V and 4 from J, leaving 11 bases between them. The CDR3 reads CASSPGVGYGYTF. CDR3 coding DNA: TGCGCCAGCAGCCCAGGGGTAGGCTATGGCTACACCTTC.

This clone has a handful of counts. V is TRBV5-1 and J is TRBJ1-2; D gene ambiguous. CDR3 size: 14 residues. Per germline, CDR1 SGHRS and CDR2 YFSETQ. V was cut by 5 bases and J by 7 bases, with 18 bases left in between. CDR3 coding DNA: TGCGCCAGCAGGGCCCCAGAGGGTTTGGGTGGCTACACCTTC. Its translation is CASRAPEGLGGYTF.

This clone was seen only once. This chain connects TRBV20-1 to TRBJ2-3; 10 nucleotides match TRBD1. Per germline, CDR1 DFQATT and CDR2 SNEGSKA (reference sequence). CDR3 length: 15 amino acids. V gave up 6 bases and J gave up 3 bases; unmatched junction bases: 9. Written as DNA, the CDR3 is TGCAGTGCGAGTACCGGGACAGGGGTTACAGATACGCAGTATTTT. Its protein product is CSASTGTGVTDTQYF.

A few counts support this clone. DNA of the CDR3: TGCGCCAGCAGCGTCCAGGGGGGGGTTAATTCACCCCTCCACTTT. Protein sequence: CASSVQGGVNSPLHF. The chain has TRBV4-1 and TRBJ1-6; 7 positions match TRBD1. Unmatched junction bases numbered 7, after V lost 5 bases and J lost 6 bases. Germline V gene sequence: CDR1 MGHRA, CDR2 YSYEKL. The CDR3 is 15 residues long.

This chain links TRBV7-2 with TRBJ1-2, with a possible D match to TRBD1 (6 bases). The CDR3 runs to 14 residues. Germline assignment: CDR1 SGHTA and CDR2 FQGNSA. V dropped 5 bases and J dropped 8 bases, with 18 bases sitting between them. The CDR3 sequence: CASSPRGVLEGYTF. The CDR3 DNA reads as TGTGCCAGCAGCCCTAGGGGGGTTTTGGAGGGCTACACCTTC.

Here the CDR3 DNA reads TGTGCCAGCAGTTACTCAGGCCAGGGTGTTGAGGGCAATCAGCCCCAGCATTTT. It yields the protein CASSYSGQGVEGNQPQHF. The chain couples TRBV6-2 or TRBV6-3 to TRBJ1-5; perhaps TRBD1 as D (5 bases). The CDR3 extends over 18 amino acids. Deletions cut 0 bases from V and 2 bases from J, with 17 bases between. Germline V lookup: CDR1 MNHEY, CDR2 SVGEGT.

The chain employs TRBV6-5 and TRBJ2-1; D is ambiguous. Germline V lookup: CDR1 MNHEY, CDR2 SVGAGI. The CDR3 is 11 residues long. Trimming removed 5 bases from V and 10 bases from J, with 9 bases in between. The CDR3, as DNA: TGTGCCAGCAGTACTGGGTACGAGCAGTTCTTC. As protein: CASSTGYEQFF.